This TCR beta chain was sequenced during a study of vaccination effects on CD4 cells after COVID-19. Per the germline V gene, CDR1 is KGHSH and CDR2 is LQKENI. The ends were cut back, 3 bases at V and 6 bases at J, with 6 bases in the middle. This CDR3 contains 12 residues. Using viral peptide pools, the ViraFEST assay grew out antigen-specific CD4+ T cells prior to sequencing. With 10 to 11 days of culture completed, CD4+ T cells were isolated. Nucleocapsid antibodies stayed negative before and after vaccination, showing no earlier SARS-CoV-2 infection. Generated by immunoSEQ multiplex PCR, the TCRdb table keeps only in-frame clones and is missing some. The sample includes about 22,000 clones, about three quarters of them seen just once. Details on this clone: As yet, its antigen is unknown.

V is TRBV18 and J is TRBJ2-1, with D possibly TRBD1 on 6 matching bases. Here the sequenced sample was CD4+ T cells from PBMCs cultured with HCoV-229E spike peptides, taken before COVID-19 vaccination. The source is a human donor who received a COVID-19 vaccine. CDR3 amino acids: CASSPDSNEQFF. In DNA form, the CDR3 reads TGTGCCAGCTCACCGGACAGCAATGAGCAGTTCTTC.